This entry lists 21 T cell receptor beta chains sequenced from one sample in a study of metastatic and nonmetastatic thyroid tumors. Among the patients, none had received any treatment before thyroid surgery. Using MiXCR, TCRdb reanalyzed the PCR reads. The sample has 75,000 to 95,000 clones; about 12% are singletons. The sequenced material came from blood. These receptors were collected from a female donor with papillary thyroid cancer or a benign thyroid nodule (not recorded which). Some clones in this sample may be carry-over from other donors' samples.

This clone has at least ten counts. V usage is TRBV19 and J usage is TRBJ1-5; D is possibly TRBD1 (6 bases). V was trimmed by 5 bases and J by 4 bases, leaving 24 bases between them. The CDR3 runs to 18 residues. The V gene's germline CDR1 is LNHDA and CDR2 SQIVND (reference sequence). The CDR3 protein is CASSPRWGGRGSNQPQHF. The CDR3 DNA is TGTGCCAGTAGTCCCCGCTGGGGAGGGAGGGGGTCTAATCAGCCCCAGCATTTT.

This clone was detected a few times. Being one base from a much bigger clone, this may be a read error. This chain uses TRBV20-1 with TRBJ2-1; possibly TRBD1 for D (6 bases). Trimming pared 6 bases from V and 3 bases from J, leaving 15 bases between. This CDR3 is 14 amino acids long. The germline CDR1 and CDR2 sequences are DFQATT and SNEGSKA (reference sequence). The CDR3 DNA sequence: TGCAGTGCCGGTCAAGGGACAAACTACAATGAGCAGTTCTTC. Translating it yields CSAGQGTNYNEQFF.

At least ten counts were recorded for this clone. This chain joins TRBV2 and TRBJ1-1, with D possibly matching TRBD1 (6 bases). Trimming pared 0 bases from V and 2 bases from J, leaving 22 bases between. Germline CDR1 is SNHLY and CDR2 is FYNNEI. This CDR3 region has 19 residues. CDR3 residues: CASSEALGGIGQPNTEAFF. CDR3 nucleotide sequence: TGTGCCAGCAGTGAAGCGCTTGGGGGGATAGGACAGCCAAACACTGAAGCTTTCTTT. Complete variable domain (other parts from reference TRBV2 and TRBJ1-1): EPEVTQTPSHQVTQMGQEVILRCVPISNHLYFYWYRQILGQKVEFLVSFYNNEISEKSEIFDDQFSVERPDGSNFTLKIRSTKLEDSAMYFCASSEALGGIGQPNTEAFFGQGTRLTVV.

This clone was found a few times. Possible read error: a much larger clone is one base away. The rearrangement uses TRBV29-1 and TRBJ2-1; no clear D gene. In germline, CDR1 is SQVTM, CDR2 ANQGSEA. This CDR3 has 13 amino acids. The V end lost 3 bases, the J end lost 0 bases, and 6 bases lay between the germline ends. The CDR3 nucleotides read TGCAGCGTTGAGACATGCTCCTACAATGAGCAGTTCTTC. Amino acids: CSVETCSYNEQFF.

With regard to this clone: A much bigger clone sits one base away, suggesting this may be a read error. V gene TRBV7-9 combines with J gene TRBJ1-5; no definite D call. CDR3 length equals 14 residues. V was pared by 4 bases and J by 3 bases, with 10 bases between. Germline V lookup: CDR1 SEHNR, CDR2 FQNEAQ (reference sequence). The CDR3 region is CASSSPVSNQPQHF. In DNA, the CDR3 is TGTGCCAGCAGCTCCCCTGTATCCAATCAGCCCCAGCATTTT.

The rearrangement links TRBV20-1 to TRBJ2-5; 13 bases are shared with TRBD2. CDR1 DFQATT and CDR2 SNEGSKA come from the germline V gene (reference sequence). Trimming at V came to 6 bases and at J to 5 bases, leaving 15 bases not matched to a gene. The CDR3 is made up of 17 amino acids. CDR3 protein: CSAEPGLAGLDMETQYF. Here the CDR3 DNA reads TGCAGTGCGGAGCCGGGACTAGCGGGATTGGATATGGAGACCCAGTACTTC.

This clone was seen repeatedly, ten times or more. The chain employs TRBV7-2 and TRBJ2-1; D is perhaps TRBD2 (5 bases). The length of the CDR3 is 16 residues. Trimming stripped 0 bases from V and 5 bases from J, with 14 bases between. Germline CDR1 SGHTA, CDR2 FQGNSA. This chain's CDR3 is CASSLASRGTDNEQFF. The CDR3 DNA is TGTGCCAGCAGCTTAGCGTCACGGGGTACGGACAATGAGCAGTTCTTC.

This clone was seen ten or more times. The chain employs TRBV6-5 and TRBJ2-5, with no clear D. V gave up 0 bases and J gave up 5 bases, with 7 bases separating them. Germline V gene sequence: CDR1 MNHEY, CDR2 SVGAGI. This CDR3 is 13 amino acids long. The CDR3 DNA follows: TGTGCCAGCAGTTACTCGGTAGTGGAGACCCAGTACTTC. The encoded protein is CASSYSVVETQYF.

This clone was seen repeatedly, ten times or more. Other DNA sequences within the sample encode an identical CDR3. The chain has TRBV6-1 and TRBJ2-1; 10 bases fit TRBD2. This CDR3 region has 15 residues. Germline CDR1 and CDR2: MNHNS and SASEGT. Germline trimming cut 4 bases from V and 6 bases from J; bases unmatched to any gene: 6. For the CDR3, the DNA is TGTGCCAGCAGTGGCCTAGCGGGAGTCACCAATGAGCAGTTCTTC. It specifies CASSGLAGVTNEQFF.

At least ten counts were recorded for this clone. The chain recombines TRBV28 with TRBJ2-6; a possible D gene is TRBD2 (6 bases). Deletions cut 11 bases from V and 0 bases from J, with 8 bases between. CDR1 and CDR2 from the germline V gene are MDHEN and SYDVKM. The CDR3 spans 13 residues. The CDR3 nucleotides are TGTGCCGGGGGGAACTCTGGGGCCAACGTCCTGACTTTC. It yields the protein CAGGNSGANVLTF.

This clone appeared many times. The gene calls are TRBV5-1 and TRBJ1-2; tentative D call: TRBD1 (5 bases). The CDR3 spans 15 residues. The V gene lost 1 base and the J gene lost 8 bases, with 18 bases spanning the gap. Germline assignment: CDR1 SGHRS and CDR2 YFSETQ. CDR3 region: CASSLNQGPGGGYTF. In nucleotides, the CDR3 is TGCGCCAGCAGCTTGAATCAGGGACCGGGAGGGGGCTACACCTTC.

This clone was counted at least ten times. This chain uses TRBV19 with TRBJ1-6; 9 nucleotides agree with TRBD1. V shed 6 bases and J 3 bases; nucleotides not matched to a gene: 9. CDR1 is LNHDA, CDR2 SQIVND, per germline (reference sequence). The CDR3 has 17 residues. CDR3 protein: CASSPWTGDLYNSPLHF. The CDR3 region has the DNA TGTGCCAGTAGCCCCTGGACAGGGGACCTCTATAATTCACCCCTCCACTTT.

In this sample, this clone turned up many times. The chain recombines TRBV30 with TRBJ1-1; D unresolved. The germline V gene has CDR1 GTSNPN and CDR2 SVGIG (reference sequence). Trimming left V 8 bases short and J 0 bases short, with 16 bases between. This CDR3 contains 14 residues. DNA for the CDR3: TGTGCCCTAAAGGCCCCCTACATGAACACTGAAGCTTTCTTT. It yields the protein CALKAPYMNTEAFF. The full variable domain, completed using reference TRBV30 and TRBJ1-1, is SQTIHQWPATLVQPVGSPLSLECTVEGTSNPNLYWYRQAAGRGLQLLFYSVGIGQISSEVPQNLSASRPQDRQFILSSKKLLLSDSGFYLCALKAPYMNTEAFFGQGTRLTVV.

There are many counts of this clone. The chain uses TRBV6-1 and TRBJ2-3; unclear D gene. CDR3 length: 14 residues. The germline gives CDR1 MNHNS, CDR2 SASEGT. V was pared by 6 bases and J by 4 bases, with 14 bases between. CDR3 in DNA: TGTGCCAGCAGGGCACCACCAGGCGCAGATACGCAGTATTTT. Its protein product is CASRAPPGADTQYF.

This clone was counted ten times or more. The genes are TRBV29-1 and TRBJ1-2; D is possibly TRBD1 (6 bases). V was cut by 6 bases and J by 6 bases, with 17 bases left in between. Germline CDR1 reads SQVTM; CDR2 reads ANQGSEA. This CDR3 comprises 13 residues. Here the CDR3 reads CSVLGQILDGYTF. CDR3 in DNA: TGCAGCGTACTCGGACAGATCCTAGATGGCTACACCTTC.

Ten or more counts support this clone. V gene TRBV7-9 combines with J gene TRBJ1-2, with D perhaps TRBD1 (6 bases). V shed 0 bases and J shed 5 bases, with 10 bases lying between them. Germline V gene sequence: CDR1 SEHNR, CDR2 FQNEAQ (reference sequence). This CDR3 is built from 14 residues. For the CDR3, the DNA is TGTGCCAGCAGCTTAGCGGGGGCAGGGTATGGCTACACCTTC. As protein: CASSLAGAGYGYTF.

This clone was seen repeatedly, ten times or more. The V gene is TRBV7-2, the J gene TRBJ2-7; D may correspond to TRBD1 or TRBD2 (5 bases each). The CDR3 contains 13 residues. V was shortened by 5 bases and J by 5 bases, with 13 bases between the two germline ends. Germline CDR1 reads SGHTA; CDR2 reads FQGNSA. DNA for the CDR3: TGTGCCAGCAGCCCCTCCTTGGGGGACGAGCAGTACTTC. It encodes CASSPSLGDEQYF.

In its sample, this clone was seen many times. The V gene is TRBV20-1, the J gene TRBJ2-1; D might be TRBD2 (6 bases). This CDR3 comprises 16 residues. The V gene lost 1 base and the J gene lost 0 bases, with 13 bases spanning the gap. The germline gives CDR1 DFQATT, CDR2 SNEGSKA (reference sequence). The DNA of the CDR3 is TGCAGTGCTAGAGGCCCGACTAGGAGCTCCTACAATGAGCAGTTCTTC. As protein: CSARGPTRSSYNEQFF.

This clone was observed many times. The conserved phenylalanine or tryptophan normally closing the CDR3 is absent here, so this likely arose from a read error. The CDR3, as DNA: TGTGCCACAGAAGACAGGGGAACAACAGATACGCAGTATGTT. Its translation is CATEDRGTTDTQYV. V is TRBV24-1 and J is TRBJ2-3, with 8 bases aligning to TRBD1. The CDR3 sequence is 14 residues long. Germline trimming cut 10 bases from V and 3 bases from J; bases unmatched to any gene: 8. The germline V gene has CDR1 KGHDR and CDR2 SFDVKD.

The table lists this clone with many counts. The chain joins TRBV10-3 to TRBJ2-7; 9 nucleotides line up with TRBD2. Trimming cost V 2 bases and J 0 bases; bases outside gene matches: 20. The germline V gene encodes CDR1 ENHRY and CDR2 SYGVKD. CDR3 size: 21 residues. This CDR3 reads CAISEPAGGAAGGRFSYEQYF. The CDR3 coding sequence is TGTGCCATCAGTGAGCCGGCCGGGGGGGCGGCGGGAGGGAGGTTCTCCTACGAGCAGTACTTC.

The sample holds many counts of this clone. The chain uses TRBV9 and TRBJ2-3; D possibly corresponds to TRBD2 (5 bases). The CDR3 contains 16 residues. Trimming removed 0 bases from V and 2 bases from J, with 13 bases in between. Per germline, CDR1 SGDLS and CDR2 YYNGEE. Here the CDR3 DNA reads TGTGCCAGCAGCGTAGGTCGAGGGATTTCCACAGATACGCAGTATTTT. Protein sequence: CASSVGRGISTDTQYF.